This T cell receptor beta chain was profiled in a study of graft-versus-host responses after intestinal transplantation. Points on this clone: Its antigen is unknown.

Generated by immunoSEQ multiplex PCR, the TCRdb table keeps only in-frame clones and is missing some. The sample includes around 96,000 clones, 92% of them seen just once. V gave up 0 bases and J gave up 0 bases, with 9 bases separating them. There are 15 residues in the CDR3. Germline V CDR1 and CDR2: SGHRS, YFSETQ. Sequenced here: unstimulated CD4+ T cells sorted from spleen or lymph node cells, sampled before intestinal transplant. The chain combines TRBV5-1 with TRBJ1-1; D remains unclear. This TCR came from a human donor who received an intestinal transplant. The CDR3 loop is CASSLAGVVNTEAFF. The CDR3 DNA reads TGCGCCAGCAGCTTGGCCGGGGTCGTGAACACTGAAGCTTTCTTT.